Each of the 15 T cell receptor beta chains below was sequenced from the same sample in a study of blood T cell repertoires in COVID-19. Repertoires were generated with immunoSEQ multiplex PCR, while TCRdb's copy carries only in-frame clones and drops some. There are 200,000 to 300,000 clones in the sample; around 90% occur only once, and about 2.5% lies in the top ten. What was sequenced was peripheral blood. All receptors derive from a person under 30 with COVID-19, enrolled during active disease.

As DNA, the CDR3 is TGTGCCAGCAGTCGTGAGGGGGTCTCCTACTCTTTCACAGATACGCAGTATTTT. As protein: CASSREGVSYSFTDTQYF. The chain recombines TRBV7-2 with TRBJ2-3, with D possibly matching TRBD1 (6 bases). The germline V gene has CDR1 SGHTA and CDR2 FQGNSA. V dropped 6 bases and J dropped 2 bases, with 24 bases sitting between them. CDR3 length: 18 amino acids.

CDR3 amino acids: CASSGQTYEQYF. The CDR3 DNA follows: TGTGCCAGCAGCGGACAGACCTACGAGCAGTACTTC. The genes are TRBV5-5 and TRBJ2-7, with a tentative D call TRBD1 (6 bases). Germline CDR1 and CDR2: SGHKS and YYEKEE (reference sequence). The germline V and J ends were trimmed by 4 bases and 2 bases, with 7 bases remaining between them. The CDR3 is 12 amino acids.

With respect to this clone: This sample also contains other DNA sequences that code for the same CDR3. The rearrangement uses TRBV9 and TRBJ2-5; TRBD2 aligns across 12 bases. The ends lost 4 bases at V and 4 bases at J; junction bases unmatched: 8. Germline CDR1 reads SGDLS; CDR2 reads YYNGEE. There are 16 residues in the CDR3. The CDR3 protein is CASSTRTSGKGETQYF. Here the CDR3 DNA reads TGTGCCAGCAGCACACGGACTAGCGGGAAGGGAGAGACCCAGTACTTC.

This clone has a single count. This rearrangement joins TRBV12-3 or TRBV12-4 to TRBJ2-3; possibly TRBD1 for D (6 bases). The CDR3 is made up of 13 amino acids. V lost 8 bases and J 5 bases, leaving 14 bases between the germline ends. CDR3 in amino acids: CASGTGRRDTQYF. The CDR3 DNA reads TGTGCCAGCGGTACAGGGAGACGAGATACGCAGTATTTT.

The gene calls are TRBV14 and TRBJ2-2; 10 nucleotides line up with TRBD2. Germline CDR1 SGHDN, CDR2 FVKESK. With 4 bases clipped from V and 5 bases from J, the junction kept 7 bases outside the gene matches. There are 16 residues in the CDR3. CDR3 in amino acids: CASSRGLAGVTGELFF. In DNA form, the CDR3 reads TGTGCCAGCAGCCGGGGGCTAGCGGGAGTAACCGGGGAGCTGTTTTTT. Drawing the rest from reference TRBV14 and TRBJ2-2, the complete variable domain is EAGVTQFPSHSVIEKGQTVTLRCDPISGHDNLYWYRRVMGKEIKFLLHFVKESKQDESGMPNNRFLAERTGGTYSTLKVQPAELEDSGVYFCASSRGLAGVTGELFFGEGSRLTVL.

The rearrangement joins TRBV7-9 to TRBJ2-1, with D possibly being TRBD1 (6 bases). Per germline, CDR1 SEHNR and CDR2 FQNEAQ (reference sequence). V dropped 5 bases and J dropped 6 bases, with 14 bases sitting between them. The CDR3 extends over 14 amino acids. The CDR3 region is CASSLRQAANEQFF. CDR3 sequence (DNA): TGTGCCAGCAGCCTTAGACAGGCTGCCAATGAGCAGTTCTTC.

This clone occurred once. The chain employs TRBV18 and TRBJ1-5, with TRBD1 matching 7 bases. This CDR3 contains 15 residues. The V and J ends lost 0 bases and 6 bases, in that order; junction bases with no gene match: 5. CDR1 and CDR2 from the germline V gene are KGHSH and LQKENI. The CDR3: CASSPPYRDSQPQHF. The CDR3 region has the DNA TGTGCCAGCTCACCACCCTACAGGGACAGTCAGCCCCAGCATTTT.

The CDR3 DNA sequence: TGTGCCAGGGACAGGGACGCCTCAATGGCCTACGAGCAGTACTTC. The encoded protein is CARDRDASMAYEQYF. This sequence joins TRBV11-3 and TRBJ2-7; TRBD1 aligns across 8 bases. The CDR3 is made up of 15 amino acids. Per germline, CDR1 SGHNT and CDR2 YENEEA. The junction had 12 bases not matched to a gene; V was cut back by 9 bases and J by 2 bases.

The V gene is TRBV24-1, the J gene TRBJ2-7; 10 nucleotides agree with TRBD1. Germline CDR1 reads KGHDR; CDR2 reads SFDVKD. The J segment lost 4 bases and the V segment lost 6 bases, leaving 14 bases of the junction unmatched. CDR3 length: 17 residues. The CDR3 DNA reads TGTGCCACCAGTTGGGACAGGGGTCAGACCTACCGATACGAGCAGTACTTC. Amino acids: CATSWDRGQTYRYEQYF.

This chain connects TRBV6-4 to TRBJ2-1, with D perhaps TRBD1 (6 bases). Germline-derived CDR1 and CDR2 are MRHNA and SNTAGT. The CDR3 has 14 residues. Between the trimmed V and J ends, which lost 2 bases and 6 bases, there was a span of 11 bases. CDR3 sequence: CASSDEGDSNEQFF. The CDR3 nucleotides are TGTGCCAGCAGTGACGAGGGGGATTCCAATGAGCAGTTCTTC.

This chain uses TRBV11-2 with TRBJ2-2; possibly TRBD1 for D (6 bases). Germline assignment: CDR1 SGHAT and CDR2 FQNNGV. CDR3 length: 12 amino acids. Trimming stripped 5 bases from V and 6 bases from J, with 7 bases between. CDR3 in DNA: TGTGCCAGCAGCCAGGGGTCCGGGGAGCTGTTTTTT. Amino acid sequence: CASSQGSGELFF.

The gene calls are TRBV2 and TRBJ1-1, with TRBD1 matching 9 bases. The CDR3 has 15 residues. Unmatched junction bases numbered 8, after V lost 9 bases and J lost 0 bases. Germline CDR1 SNHLY, CDR2 FYNNEI. In DNA form, the CDR3 reads TGTGCCAGGTCGACAGGGGGTCTCATGAACACTGAAGCTTTCTTT. Translation: CARSTGGLMNTEAFF.

This clone showed up just once. CDR3 loop: CASSSNTYEQYF. The CDR3 DNA is TGTGCCAGCAGTTCCAACACCTACGAGCAGTACTTC. The chain uses TRBV6-2 or TRBV6-3 and TRBJ2-7; D is uncertain. The CDR3 is 12 amino acids. The V end lost 4 bases, the J end lost 2 bases, and 6 bases lay between the germline ends. CDR1 MNHEY and CDR2 SVGEGT come from the germline V gene.

This clone appeared once. The chain carries TRBV6-2 or TRBV6-3 and TRBJ2-2, with 9 bases fitting TRBD1. With 5 bases clipped from V and 4 bases from J, the junction kept 2 bases outside the gene matches. The CDR3 has 14 residues. Germline V gives CDR1 MNHEY, CDR2 SVGEGT. The CDR3 is CASSHRGPTGELFF. DNA for the CDR3: TGTGCCAGCAGTCACAGGGGGCCCACCGGGGAGCTGTTTTTT.

This chain uses TRBV6-1 with TRBJ1-5, with TRBD1 as a possible D gene (6 bases). Germline lookup yields CDR1 MNHNS and CDR2 SASEGT. This CDR3 has 15 residues. Trimming cost V 3 bases and J 4 bases, with 13 bases left between them. CDR3 in DNA: TGTGCCAGCAGTGATAAAAGGGGGGGGAATCAGCCCCAGCATTTT. Encoded protein: CASSDKRGGNQPQHF.